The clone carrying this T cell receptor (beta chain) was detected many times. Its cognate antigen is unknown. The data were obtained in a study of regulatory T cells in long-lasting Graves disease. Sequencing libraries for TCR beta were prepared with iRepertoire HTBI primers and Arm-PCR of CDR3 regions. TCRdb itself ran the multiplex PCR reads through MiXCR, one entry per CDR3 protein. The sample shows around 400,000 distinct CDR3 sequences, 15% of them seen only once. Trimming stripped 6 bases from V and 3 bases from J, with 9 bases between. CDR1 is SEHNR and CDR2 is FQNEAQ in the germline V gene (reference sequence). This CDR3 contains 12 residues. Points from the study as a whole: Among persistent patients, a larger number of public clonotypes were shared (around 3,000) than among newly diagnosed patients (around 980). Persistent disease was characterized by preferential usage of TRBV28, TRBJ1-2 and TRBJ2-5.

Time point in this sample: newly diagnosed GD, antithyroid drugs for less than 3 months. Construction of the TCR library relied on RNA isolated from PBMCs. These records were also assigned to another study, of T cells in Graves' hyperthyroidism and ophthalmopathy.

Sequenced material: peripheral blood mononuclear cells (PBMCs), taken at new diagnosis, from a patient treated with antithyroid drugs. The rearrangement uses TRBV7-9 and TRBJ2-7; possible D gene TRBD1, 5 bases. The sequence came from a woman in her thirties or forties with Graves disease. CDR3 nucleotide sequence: TGTGCCAGCAGGATAGGGGACTACGAGCAGTACTTC. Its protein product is CASRIGDYEQYF.